The rows below give T cell receptor beta chains drawn from one sample of a study of OX40 agonist ivuxolimab in advanced cancers. Clones were sequenced by immunoSEQ multiplex PCR, and TCRdb holds only the in-frame ones, with some missing. This sample yields about 68,000 clones, of which approximately 80% are seen a single time; over 1.1% belongs to the top ten. The specimen was CD4+ or CD8+ T cells sorted from blood, collected in a trial of the OX40 agonist ivuxolimab. These receptor sequences come from an adult with an advanced solid tumor such as melanoma, head and neck, liver or kidney cancer. Both conserved end residues are part of each CDR3. The D gene is left open where the match is weak. Part of the rows lack a size; the others show once, few, many or a class for expanded clones.

size: -; J: TRBJ2-2; V: TRBV7-2; D: TRBD2; CDR3: CASSPTSGGRTGELFF; DNA: TGTGCCAGCAGCCCCACTAGCGGGGGTCGAACCGGGGAGCTGTTTTTT
size: -; J: TRBJ1-2; V: TRBV19; D: TRBD1; CDR3: CASTPPGTGKDYTF; DNA: TGTGCCAGTACCCCCCCCGGGACAGGGAAGGACTACACCTTC
size: -; J: TRBJ2-1; V: TRBV5-1; D: -; CDR3: CASMTQGWAYNEQFF; DNA: TGCGCCAGTATGACCCAGGGGTGGGCCTACAATGAGCAGTTCTTC
size: -; J: TRBJ2-7; V: TRBV27; D: -; CDR3: CASRLTTVSYEQYF; DNA: TGTGCCAGCAGACTTACGACTGTCTCCTACGAGCAGTACTTC
size: -; J: TRBJ2-7; V: TRBV15; D: TRBD1; CDR3: CATSREGPGQGFYEQYF; DNA: TGTGCCACCAGCAGAGAAGGACCGGGACAGGGATTCTACGAGCAGTACTTC
size: once; J: TRBJ2-1; V: TRBV27; D: -; CDR3: CASGARVVNNEQFF; DNA: TGTGCCAGCGGGGCCAGGGTGGTTAATAATGAGCAGTTCTTC
size: -; J: TRBJ1-6; V: TRBV10-3; D: -; CDR3: CAISGHNSPLHF; DNA: TGTGCCATCAGTGGCCACAATTCACCCCTCCACTTT
size: -; J: TRBJ1-2; V: TRBV6-1; D: -; CDR3: CASSEVPGGNYGYTF; DNA: TGTGCCAGCAGTGAGGTCCCCGGCGGTAACTATGGCTACACCTTC
size: -; J: TRBJ1-5; V: TRBV27; D: -; CDR3: CASSPRDYSNQPQHF; DNA: TGTGCCAGCAGTCCCCGCGATTATAGCAATCAGCCCCAGCATTTT
size: -; J: TRBJ1-2; V: TRBV19; D: TRBD1; CDR3: CASDGQGAGGYTF; DNA: TGTGCCAGCGATGGCCAGGGGGCTGGTGGCTACACCTTC
size: -; J: TRBJ1-5; V: TRBV6-5; D: -; CDR3: CASSYGGRTDQPQHF; DNA: TGTGCCAGCAGTTACGGGGGAAGGACAGATCAGCCCCAGCATTTT
size: -; J: TRBJ2-2; V: TRBV29-1; D: TRBD1; CDR3: CSVEIPGTGNTGELFF; DNA: TGCAGCGTTGAGATTCCCGGGACAGGGAACACCGGGGAGCTGTTTTTT
size: -; J: TRBJ2-7; V: TRBV4-2; D: TRBD2; CDR3: CASSPPSGGSPYEQYF; DNA: TGTGCCAGCAGCCCACCTAGCGGGGGCTCGCCCTACGAGCAGTACTTC
size: -; J: TRBJ1-6; V: TRBV11-2; D: -; CDR3: CASSSTGYNSPLHF; DNA: TGTGCCAGCAGCTCGACAGGTTATAATTCACCCCTCCACTTT
size: few; J: TRBJ1-6; V: TRBV27; D: -; CDR3: CASSRGVGSPLHF; DNA: TGTGCCAGCAGTCGGGGGGTCGGATCACCCCTCCACTTT
size: -; J: TRBJ1-2; V: TRBV5-5; D: -; CDR3: CASNPFGAHGYTF; DNA: TGTGCCAGCAACCCTTTTGGGGCGCATGGCTACACCTTC
size: -; J: TRBJ1-1; V: TRBV13; D: TRBD1; CDR3: CASSKDRPLDEAFF; DNA: TGTGCCAGCAGCAAGGACAGGCCCTTAGATGAAGCTTTCTTT
size: -; J: TRBJ2-6; V: TRBV19; D: -; CDR3: CASSIVGAMGANVLTF; DNA: TGTGCCAGTAGTATAGTTGGGGCGATGGGGGCCAACGTCCTGACTTTC
size: -; J: TRBJ2-7; V: TRBV21-1; D: -; CDR3: CASDQGKSYEQYF; DNA: TGTGCCAGCGACCAGGGGAAATCCTACGAGCAGTACTTC
size: few; J: TRBJ1-6; V: TRBV19; D: TRBD1; CDR3: CASRGQINSPLHF; DNA: TGTGCCAGTAGGGGACAGATTAATTCACCCCTCCACTTT
size: -; J: TRBJ2-3; V: TRBV7-6; D: TRBD1; CDR3: CASSTTGQGTDTQYF; DNA: TGTGCCAGCAGCACTACGGGACAGGGGACAGATACGCAGTATTTT
size: -; J: TRBJ2-7; V: TRBV6-4; D: TRBD1; CDR3: CASISGQGRYEQYF; DNA: TGTGCCAGCATATCGGGACAGGGGCGCTACGAGCAGTACTTC
size: -; J: TRBJ1-1; V: TRBV30; D: TRBD1; CDR3: CAWSDPGQRAFF; DNA: TGTGCCTGGAGTGACCCGGGACAGAGGGCTTTCTTT
size: -; J: TRBJ2-1; V: TRBV27; D: TRBD1; CDR3: CASSVDRGSYNEQFF; DNA: TGTGCCAGCAGTGTAGACAGGGGGTCCTACAATGAGCAGTTCTTC
size: -; J: TRBJ2-1; V: TRBV5-1; D: -; CDR3: CASSFLANSNEQFF; DNA: TGCGCCAGCAGCTTTCTCGCCAATTCCAATGAGCAGTTCTTC
size: -; J: TRBJ2-1; V: TRBV18; D: TRBD2; CDR3: CASSVRRTSGRGDEQFF; DNA: TGTGCCAGCTCAGTACGCCGGACTAGCGGGAGAGGGGATGAGCAGTTCTTC
size: few; J: TRBJ2-5; V: TRBV7-2; D: -; CDR3: CASSSGFRAETQYF; DNA: TGTGCCAGCAGCTCAGGATTTAGGGCAGAGACCCAGTACTTC
size: once; J: TRBJ2-2; V: TRBV19; D: -; CDR3: CASSTRRTGELFF; DNA: TGTGCCAGTAGTACGAGGCGCACCGGGGAGCTGTTTTTT
size: -; J: TRBJ1-3; V: TRBV19; D: -; CDR3: CATKRQAPSGNTIYF; DNA: TGTGCCACGAAAAGACAGGCGCCGTCTGGAAACACCATATATTTT
size: once; J: TRBJ1-5; V: TRBV30; D: -; CDR3: CAWRRGRNQPQHF; DNA: TGTGCCTGGAGAAGGGGCAGGAATCAGCCCCAGCATTTT
size: few; J: TRBJ1-3; V: TRBV7-9; D: -; CDR3: CASSPSPTGNTIYF; DNA: TGTGCCAGCAGCCCAAGCCCGACTGGAAACACCATATATTTT
size: -; J: TRBJ1-6; V: TRBV27; D: -; CDR3: CASSLWQGTNSPLHF; DNA: TGTGCCAGCAGTTTATGGCAGGGCACTAATTCACCCCTCCACTTT
size: few; J: TRBJ1-2; V: TRBV7-2; D: -; CDR3: CASSYLRKNGYTF; DNA: TGTGCCAGCAGCTACCTAAGGAAAAATGGCTACACCTTC
size: -; J: TRBJ1-5; V: TRBV18; D: -; CDR3: CASSPGDRGPAGNQPQHF; DNA: TGTGCCAGCTCACCAGGGGACCGGGGCCCCGCCGGCAATCAGCCCCAGCATTTT
size: few; J: TRBJ1-2; V: TRBV2; D: TRBD1; CDR3: CASSVVTGSGYTF; DNA: TGTGCCAGCAGTGTGGTGACAGGGAGTGGCTACACCTTC